This paragraph reports one TCR beta chain. The data are from a study of blood T cell repertoires in COVID-19. Study in general: Sites across the United States, Italy and Spain contributed samples from acute and convalescent COVID-19. Sources were T cells, B-cell-depleted T cells, or PBMCs; the material itself was cDNA or gDNA.

In the original processing: Nucleated cell number was recorded as an estimate derived from reference gene primer amplification. Sequencing was performed with immunoSEQ multiplex PCR; in TCRdb, only in-frame clones are kept and a portion is missing. V, J and clone size are taken as reported in that table, and D and trimming were inferred from the DNA itself. Seen here are about 59,000 clones, under 85% observed once, and the top ten hold roughly 3.6%. The germline V and J ends were trimmed by 2 bases and 4 bases, with 12 bases remaining between them. The CDR3 loop spans 14 amino acids. Germline V gives CDR1 SGHDT, CDR2 YYEEEE.

The receptor's source is a woman of 80 years or more with acute or convalescent COVID-19. This chain joins TRBV5-6 and TRBJ1-1; D unclear. The source material was peripheral blood. For the CDR3, the DNA is TGTGCCAGCAGCTTCGAAGGCAGGTTCACTGAAGCTTTCTTT. Residues: CASSFEGRFTEAFF.